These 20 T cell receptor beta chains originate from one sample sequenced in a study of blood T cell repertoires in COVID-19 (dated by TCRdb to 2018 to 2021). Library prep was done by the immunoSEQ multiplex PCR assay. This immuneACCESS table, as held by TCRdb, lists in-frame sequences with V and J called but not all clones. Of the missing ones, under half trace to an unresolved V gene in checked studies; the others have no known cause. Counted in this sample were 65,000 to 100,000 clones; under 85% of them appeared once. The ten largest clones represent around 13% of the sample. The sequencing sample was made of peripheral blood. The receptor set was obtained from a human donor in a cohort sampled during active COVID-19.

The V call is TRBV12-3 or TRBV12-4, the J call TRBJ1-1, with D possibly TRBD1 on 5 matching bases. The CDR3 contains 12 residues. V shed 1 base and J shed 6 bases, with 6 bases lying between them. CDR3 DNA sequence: TGTGCCAGCAGTTTAGGACAGTCTGAAGCTTTCTTT. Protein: CASSLGQSEAFF.

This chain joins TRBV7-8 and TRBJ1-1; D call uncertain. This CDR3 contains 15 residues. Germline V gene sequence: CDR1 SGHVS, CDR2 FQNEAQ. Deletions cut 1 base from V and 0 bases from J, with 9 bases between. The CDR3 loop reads CASSLVVTMNTEAFF. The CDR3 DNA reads TGTGCCAGCAGCTTAGTCGTGACTATGAACACTGAAGCTTTCTTT.

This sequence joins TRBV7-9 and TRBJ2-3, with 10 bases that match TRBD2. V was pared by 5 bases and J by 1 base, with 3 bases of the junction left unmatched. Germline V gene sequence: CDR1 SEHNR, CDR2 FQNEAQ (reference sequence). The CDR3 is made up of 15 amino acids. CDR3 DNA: TGTGCCAGCAGCCCCGGGACTAGCGGCACAGATACGCAGTATTTT. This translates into CASSPGTSGTDTQYF.

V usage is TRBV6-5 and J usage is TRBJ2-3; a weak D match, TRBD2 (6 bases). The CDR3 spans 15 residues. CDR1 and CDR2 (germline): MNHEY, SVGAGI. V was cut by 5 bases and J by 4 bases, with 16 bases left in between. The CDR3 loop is CASSPRGSVSDTQYF. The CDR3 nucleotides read TGTGCCAGCAGTCCCCGGGGGTCCGTGTCAGATACGCAGTATTTT.

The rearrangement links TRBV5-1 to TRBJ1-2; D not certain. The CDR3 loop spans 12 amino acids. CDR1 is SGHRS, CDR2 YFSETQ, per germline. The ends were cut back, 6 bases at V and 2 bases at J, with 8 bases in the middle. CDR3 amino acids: CASTGENYGYTF. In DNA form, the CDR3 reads TGCGCCAGCACTGGTGAGAACTATGGCTACACCTTC. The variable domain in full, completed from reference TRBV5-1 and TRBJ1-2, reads KAGVTQTPRYLIKTRGQQVTLSCSPISGHRSVSWYQQTPGQGLQFLFEYFSETQRNKGNFPGRFSGRQFSNSRSEMNVSTLELGDSALYLCASTGENYGYTFGSGTRLTVV.

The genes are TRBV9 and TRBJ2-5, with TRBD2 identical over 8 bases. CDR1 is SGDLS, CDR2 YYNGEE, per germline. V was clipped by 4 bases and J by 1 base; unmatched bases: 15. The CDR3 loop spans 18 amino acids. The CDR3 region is CASSPRSGVAGIQETQYF. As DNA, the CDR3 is TGTGCCAGCAGCCCCCGCTCGGGGGTAGCGGGGATCCAAGAGACCCAGTACTTC.

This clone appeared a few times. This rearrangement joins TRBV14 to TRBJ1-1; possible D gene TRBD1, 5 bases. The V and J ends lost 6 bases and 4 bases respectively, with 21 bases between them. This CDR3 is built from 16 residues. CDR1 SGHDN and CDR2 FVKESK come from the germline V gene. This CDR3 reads CASSHGRRVGGTEAFF. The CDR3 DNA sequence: TGTGCCAGCAGTCATGGGCGCAGGGTAGGTGGCACTGAAGCTTTCTTT.

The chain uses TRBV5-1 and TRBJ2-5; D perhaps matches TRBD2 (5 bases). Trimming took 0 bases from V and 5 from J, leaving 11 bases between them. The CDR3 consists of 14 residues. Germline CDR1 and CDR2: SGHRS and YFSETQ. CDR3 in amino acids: CASSLAGYRETQYF. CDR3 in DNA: TGCGCCAGCAGCTTGGCGGGATATAGGGAGACCCAGTACTTC.

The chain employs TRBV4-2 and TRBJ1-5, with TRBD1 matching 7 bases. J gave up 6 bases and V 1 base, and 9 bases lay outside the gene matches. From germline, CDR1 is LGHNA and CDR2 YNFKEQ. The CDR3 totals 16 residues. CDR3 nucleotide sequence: TGTGCCAGCAGCCAAGCGGGAGGGGGCGCGGGTCAGCCCCAGCATTTT. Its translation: CASSQAGGGAGQPQHF.

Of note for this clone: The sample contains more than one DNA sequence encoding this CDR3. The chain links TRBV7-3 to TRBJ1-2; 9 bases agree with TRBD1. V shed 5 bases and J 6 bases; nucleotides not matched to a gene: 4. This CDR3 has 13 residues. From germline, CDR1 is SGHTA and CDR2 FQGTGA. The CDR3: CASSLGTGHGYTF. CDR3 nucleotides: TGTGCCAGCAGCCTAGGGACAGGGCATGGCTACACCTTC.

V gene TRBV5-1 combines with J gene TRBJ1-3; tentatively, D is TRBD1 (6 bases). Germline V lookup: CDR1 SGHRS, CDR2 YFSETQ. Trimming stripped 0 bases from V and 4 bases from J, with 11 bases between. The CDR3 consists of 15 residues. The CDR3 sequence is CASSLAGAEGNTIYF. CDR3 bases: TGCGCCAGCAGCTTGGCAGGGGCGGAGGGAAACACCATATATTTT.

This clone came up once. CDR3 in amino acids: CASSSRTVGYTF. DNA of the CDR3: TGTGCCAGCAGCTCCCGGACAGTAGGCTACACCTTC. This chain uses TRBV11-2 with TRBJ1-2; perhaps TRBD1 as D (6 bases). Germline V CDR1 and CDR2: SGHAT, FQNNGV. The CDR3 has 12 residues. V lost 4 bases to trimming and J lost 8 bases, with 11 bases between them.

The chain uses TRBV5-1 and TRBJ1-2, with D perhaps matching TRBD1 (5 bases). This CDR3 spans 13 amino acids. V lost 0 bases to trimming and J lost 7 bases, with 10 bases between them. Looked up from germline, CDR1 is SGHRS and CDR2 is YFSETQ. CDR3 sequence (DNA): TGCGCCAGCAGCTTGGGACAGCTAATTGGCTACACCTTC. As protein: CASSLGQLIGYTF. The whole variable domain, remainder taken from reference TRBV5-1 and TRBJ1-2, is KAGVTQTPRYLIKTRGQQVTLSCSPISGHRSVSWYQQTPGQGLQFLFEYFSETQRNKGNFPGRFSGRQFSNSRSEMNVSTLELGDSALYLCASSLGQLIGYTFGSGTRLTVV.

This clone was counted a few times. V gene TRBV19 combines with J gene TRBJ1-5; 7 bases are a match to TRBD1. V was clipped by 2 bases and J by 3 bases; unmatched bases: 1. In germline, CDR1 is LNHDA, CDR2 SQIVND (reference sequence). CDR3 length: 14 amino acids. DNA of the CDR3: TGTGCCAGTAGTATACAGGGGGACAATCAGCCCCAGCATTTT. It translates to CASSIQGDNQPQHF.

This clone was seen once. DNA of the CDR3: TGTGCCAGCAGCCCCCGGACAGGGTTGGGTGAGCAGTACTTC. As protein: CASSPRTGLGEQYF. This chain links TRBV3-1 (or the pseudogene TRBV3-2) with TRBJ2-7; 8 positions agree with TRBD1. The germline V gene encodes CDR1 LGHDT and CDR2 YNNKEL (reference sequence). Trimming cost V 4 bases and J 7 bases; bases outside gene matches: 9. The CDR3 length is 14 residues.

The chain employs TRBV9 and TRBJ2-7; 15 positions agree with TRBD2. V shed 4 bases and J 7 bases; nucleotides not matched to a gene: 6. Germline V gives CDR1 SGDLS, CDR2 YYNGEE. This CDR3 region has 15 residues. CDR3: CASSPGLAGGLEQYF. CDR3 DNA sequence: TGTGCCAGCAGCCCGGGACTAGCGGGGGGCCTTGAGCAGTACTTC.

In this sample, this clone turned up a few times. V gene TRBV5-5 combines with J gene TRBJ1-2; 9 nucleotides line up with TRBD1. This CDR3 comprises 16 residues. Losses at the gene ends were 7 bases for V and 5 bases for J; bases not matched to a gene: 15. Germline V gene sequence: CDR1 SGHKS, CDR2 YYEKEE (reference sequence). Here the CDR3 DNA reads TGTGCCAGCGCCCAGGGACAGGGTAGTGAAAAATATGGCTACACCTTC. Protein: CASAQGQGSEKYGYTF.

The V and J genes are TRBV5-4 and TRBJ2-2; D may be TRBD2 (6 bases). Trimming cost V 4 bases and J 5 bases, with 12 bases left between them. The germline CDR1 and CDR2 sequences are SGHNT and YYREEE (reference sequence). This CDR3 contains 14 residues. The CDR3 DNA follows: TGTGCCAGCAGCGGTGGGAGGAGGACCGGGGAGCTGTTTTTT. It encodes CASSGGRRTGELFF.

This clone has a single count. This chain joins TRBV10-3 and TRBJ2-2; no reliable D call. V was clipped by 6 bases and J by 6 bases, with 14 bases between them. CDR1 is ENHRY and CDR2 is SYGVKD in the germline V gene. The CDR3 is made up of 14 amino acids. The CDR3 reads CAISADSRAGELFF. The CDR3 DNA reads TGTGCCATCAGCGCCGATAGTCGGGCCGGGGAGCTGTTTTTT.

The CDR3 sequence: CASRTMLSQTQYF. Here the CDR3 DNA reads TGTGCCAGCAGAACGATGCTTAGTCAGACCCAGTACTTC. J is TRBJ2-5 and V is TRBV12-3 or TRBV12-4; D is ambiguous. Trimming pared 6 bases from V and 6 bases from J, leaving 14 bases between. The CDR3 has 13 amino acids.